Described below is a single T cell receptor (beta chain) sequence and its context. Its antigen is unidentified. This sample is part of a study of shared clonotypes between healthy human individuals. Here immunoSEQ multiplex PCR was the method, and the copy in TCRdb shows in-frame clones only, minus some. In the table there are fewer than 400,000 clones, approximately 79% of which are singletons. Study-level findings and limits: Unshared clonotypes carried lower generation probabilities than those common to all four donors. Sequencing of the sorted subsets was shown by rarefaction to be incomplete despite large depth.

The CDR3 is made up of 15 amino acids. After removal of 7 bases from V and 7 bases from J, the junction contained 10 bases not matched to a gene. CDR1 and CDR2 (germline): MNHEY, SVGAGI. The sequenced sample consisted of memory CD4+ T cells sorted from blood. As to subset: CD45RA-negative fraction. The TCR comes from a man aged 25 to 40 in good health. The rearrangement uses TRBV6-5 and TRBJ1-2, with 12 positions matching TRBD1. The chain's CDR3 is CASNRGQGASSGYTF. CDR3 nucleotide sequence: TGTGCCAGCAACCGGGGACAGGGGGCTTCTAGTGGCTACACCTTC.